These T cell receptor beta chains were read from a single sample in a study of radiotherapy plus CTLA-4 blockade in lung cancer. The assay was immunoSEQ multiplex PCR, and TCRdb's table has in-frame clones only and misses some. The repertoire holds around 100,000 clones, with about four fifths as singletons. The material was peripheral blood, obtained from a patient treated with radiotherapy plus ipilimumab. The receptors here all came from a human donor with non-small cell lung cancer who had a partial response to radiotherapy plus ipilimumab. Some clones in this sample may be carry-over from other donors' samples. The CDR3 runs from the conserved cysteine through the conserved F or W. The D gene is left open where the match is weak. Size is stated for part of the rows, as once, few or many counts, or as a class when the clone is expanded.

>TRBJ2-7|NA|NA|12|TRBV29-1
CSVDNGGHEQYF
TGCAGCGTTGATAACGGGGGACACGAGCAGTACTTC
>TRBJ1-2|NA|NA|14|TRBV19
CASSIVGIGYGYTF
TGTGCCAGTAGTATAGTCGGGATAGGCTATGGCTACACCTTC
>TRBJ2-5|NA|NA|13|TRBV30
CAWSGDYQETQYF
TGTGCCTGGAGTGGCGACTACCAGGAGACCCAGTACTTC
>TRBJ2-2|NA|once|15|TRBV5-1
CASSPQGRPTGELFF
TGCGCCAGCAGCCCCCAGGGGCGGCCCACCGGGGAGCTGTTTTTT
>TRBJ2-5|NA|NA|14|TRBV7-3
CASSFGGVEETQYF
TGTGCCAGCAGCTTCGGAGGAGTCGAAGAGACCCAGTACTTC
>TRBJ2-5|TRBD1|NA|15|TRBV6-1
CASSEGGTEQETQYF
TGTGCCAGCAGTGAAGGGGGGACAGAACAAGAGACCCAGTACTTC
>TRBJ1-5|NA|NA|14|TRBV6-1
CASRDQGRAQPQHF
TGTGCCAGCAGAGATCAGGGCCGGGCTCAGCCCCAGCATTTT
>TRBJ2-3|NA|once|14|TRBV6-1
CASSPRTGMHTQYF
TGTGCCAGCAGCCCCAGGACGGGAATGCATACGCAGTATTTT
>TRBJ1-5|TRBD1|NA|14|TRBV2
CASSAQGDNQPQHF
TGTGCCAGCAGTGCACAGGGGGACAATCAGCCCCAGCATTTT
>TRBJ2-1|TRBD2|NA|15|TRBV2
CASRGLAGSYNEQFF
TGTGCCAGCAGAGGACTAGCGGGCTCCTACAATGAGCAGTTCTTC
>TRBJ1-5|NA|few|15|TRBV7-9
CASSTQGGSNQPQHF
TGTGCCAGCAGCACACAGGGTGGAAGCAATCAGCCCCAGCATTTT
>TRBJ1-1|NA|many|15|TRBV19
CASSIGGQRRTEAFF
TGTGCCAGTAGTATAGGCGGGCAGCGGAGGACTGAAGCTTTCTTT
>TRBJ2-5|TRBD2|NA|17|TRBV4-2
CASSLSIAGGPQETQYF
TGTGCCAGCAGCCTTTCTATAGCGGGAGGGCCACAGGAGACCCAGTACTTC
>TRBJ2-7|NA|NA|12|TRBV2
CASRRTVYEQYF
TGTGCCAGCAGGAGGACAGTTTACGAGCAGTACTTC
>TRBJ2-1|TRBD1|NA|16|TRBV18
CASSPQGTGRTNEQFF
TGTGCCAGCTCCCCTCAGGGGACAGGCCGAACGAATGAGCAGTTCTTC
>TRBJ2-1|NA|NA|15|TRBV11-3
CASSPRLASYNEQFF
TGTGCCAGCAGCCCCCGACTGGCCTCCTACAATGAGCAGTTCTTC
>TRBJ1-2|TRBD1|NA|12|TRBV19
CASSKTGNGYTF
TGTGCCAGTAGTAAGACAGGGAATGGCTACACCTTC
>TRBJ2-1|TRBD2|NA|15|TRBV28
CASSLGGGIGHEQFF
TGTGCCAGCAGTTTAGGGGGGGGGATCGGTCATGAGCAGTTCTTC
>TRBJ1-2|TRBD1|NA|16|TRBV19
CASSIGTVYLNYGYTF
TGTGCCAGTAGTATCGGGACAGTATATCTTAACTATGGCTACACCTTC
>TRBJ1-5|NA|NA|13|TRBV7-2
CASSLARREPQHF
TGTGCCAGCAGCTTAGCGCGGAGAGAGCCCCAGCATTTT
>TRBJ2-1|TRBD1|NA|17|TRBV19
CASSISSTGVNYNEQFF
TGTGCCAGTAGTATATCCTCGACAGGGGTAAACTACAATGAGCAGTTCTTC
>TRBJ1-2|NA|few|15|TRBV14
CASSQIHRRSYGYTF
TGTGCCAGCAGCCAAATACACAGGCGGTCCTATGGCTACACCTTC
>TRBJ1-3|NA|few|14|TRBV10-2
CASSEQGSGNTIYF
TGCGCCAGCAGTGAGCAGGGGTCTGGAAACACCATATATTTT
>TRBJ2-1|NA|NA|13|TRBV25-1
CASSRGTGNEQFF
TGTGCCAGCAGTAGGGGAACGGGCAATGAGCAGTTCTTC
>TRBJ2-1|TRBD2|NA|16|TRBV6-4
CASSGTSGVRWDEQFF
TGTGCCAGCAGTGGGACTAGCGGGGTACGTTGGGATGAGCAGTTCTTC
>TRBJ2-3|NA|NA|18|TRBV2
CASRTPTLDGTSTDTQYF
TGTGCCAGCAGGACCCCTACCCTTGACGGGACTAGCACAGATACGCAGTATTTT
>TRBJ2-3|NA|NA|13|TRBV6-5
CASTRDYTDTQYF
TGTGCCAGCACCCGCGACTACACAGATACGCAGTATTTT
>TRBJ2-7|NA|few|15|TRBV19
CASSIRRERRYEQYF
TGTGCCAGTAGTATAAGGAGGGAGAGGAGGTACGAGCAGTACTTC
>TRBJ2-3|NA|NA|13|TRBV29-1
CSCWGLSTDTQYF
TGCAGTTGTTGGGGACTCAGCACAGATACGCAGTATTTT
>TRBJ2-2|NA|NA|12|TRBV28
CASGRDTGELFF
TGTGCCAGCGGCAGGGATACCGGGGAGCTGTTTTTT
>TRBJ2-2|NA|NA|14|TRBV15
CATSRVRGSGELFF
TGTGCCACCAGCAGAGTTCGGGGATCCGGGGAGCTGTTTTTT
>TRBJ2-1|TRBD2|once|15|TRBV6-5
CASSYFGLAGVEQFF
TGTGCCAGCAGTTATTTCGGACTAGCGGGAGTTGAGCAGTTCTTC
>TRBJ1-2|TRBD1|NA|15|TRBV7-2
CASSLGTGRNYGYTF
TGTGCCAGCAGCTTAGGGACAGGGAGGAACTATGGCTACACCTTC
>TRBJ2-1|NA|NA|15|TRBV4-1
CASSQDGDSYNEQFF
TGCGCCAGCAGCCAAGACGGGGATTCCTACAATGAGCAGTTCTTC
>TRBJ2-7|NA|few|15|TRBV19
CASSEQGGGHYEQYF
TGTGCCAGTAGCGAACAGGGAGGGGGGCACTACGAGCAGTACTTC
>TRBJ1-6|NA|once|17|TRBV4-2
CASSQELRGRRNSPLHF
TGTGCCAGCAGCCAAGAACTCAGGGGCCGACGGAATTCACCCCTCCACTTT
>TRBJ2-1|TRBD2|once|15|TRBV5-1
CASSQASGGWNEQFF
TGCGCCAGCAGCCAGGCTAGCGGGGGTTGGAATGAGCAGTTCTTC
>TRBJ1-2|TRBD1|NA|15|TRBV19
CASSTRTGTFYGYTF
TGTGCCAGTAGCACGAGGACAGGGACCTTCTATGGCTACACCTTC
>TRBJ2-3|NA|NA|14|TRBV5-1
CASSLGGYTDTQYF
TGCGCCAGCAGCTTGGGCGGGTACACAGATACGCAGTATTTT
>TRBJ2-2|NA|once|15|TRBV28
CASSLFGRGTGELFF
TGTGCCAGCAGTTTATTTGGGCGGGGCACCGGGGAGCTGTTTTTT
>TRBJ2-3|NA|NA|13|TRBV7-9
CASSFRLGDTQYF
TGTGCCAGCAGCTTCCGACTGGGAGATACGCAGTATTTT